This paragraph covers one T cell receptor beta chain sequence. This entry belongs to a study of blood T cell repertoires in COVID-19. On the study more broadly: Material from acute and convalescent COVID-19 was sourced from the United States, Italy and Spain. Sample material is recorded as cDNA or gDNA derived from T cells, B-cell-depleted T cells, or PBMCs.

In the authors' methods: Reference gene primers were amplified, and this amplification served to estimate nucleated cell counts. Clones were sequenced by immunoSEQ multiplex PCR, and TCRdb holds only the in-frame ones, with some missing. That table is the source of V, J and clone size, and D and trimming were worked out from the DNA. The sample shows some 190,000 clones, just over 85% of them seen only once. The junction had 8 bases not matched to a gene; V was cut back by 4 bases and J by 6 bases. The germline V gene has CDR1 LNHDA and CDR2 SQIVND (reference sequence). This CDR3 is built from 15 residues.

Sequencing used peripheral blood. This TCR was recovered from a man aged 18 to 29 with active or convalescent COVID-19. The chain joins TRBV19 to TRBJ2-4, with 8 bases fitting TRBD1. The CDR3 loop is CASSTGTGERNIQYF. As DNA, the CDR3 is TGTGCCAGTAGTACCGGGACAGGAGAAAGAAACATTCAGTACTTC.